This TCR beta chain was identified in a study of siplizumab effects on memory and regulatory T cells. V was clipped by 4 bases and J by 1 base; unmatched bases: 10. Germline V gives CDR1 SGHRS, CDR2 YFSETQ. This CDR3 spans 16 amino acids. Assaying covered approximately 100,000 TCR templates per sample. Sequencing was performed with immunoSEQ multiplex PCR; in TCRdb, only in-frame clones are kept and a portion is missing. Among roughly 120,000 clones listed, approximately 92% were seen once. This clone was seen a few times. Its specificity is not known. Study-wide results and caveats: Proliferating Tregs' suppressive function in siplizumab cultures went unconfirmed.

The clonotype was recovered from a human donor in good health. The chain is built from TRBV5-1 and TRBJ1-1, with TRBD1 matching 7 bases. The sequenced sample was CD4+ T cells sorted from blood. CDR3 coding DNA: TGCGCCAGCAGCCCGGTAACCGGGACAGAGAACACTGAAGCTTTCTTT. Translation gives CASSPVTGTENTEAFF.